The 17 T cell receptor beta chains presented below share a single source sample, sequenced in a study of molecular identifiers for immune sequencing clone quantification. A single record per CDR3 protein comes from TCRdb applying MiXCR to the PCR reads. The sample holds some 580,000 distinct CDR3 sequences; about 25% are singletons and the top ten take about 0.84%. Sequencing was performed on naive CD8+ T cells from blood, with Jurkat cell RNA spiked in. Subset in this sample: FACS-sorted CD8+CD4-CCR7+CD45RA+ naive T cells. The source of these receptors is a human donor in good health. Some libraries in this study had Jurkat cell RNA spiked in.

In this sample, this clonotype turned up a few times. This chain uses TRBV28 with TRBJ2-3; 11 nucleotides agree with TRBD2. The CDR3 runs 17 residues. The ends lost 4 bases at V and 4 bases at J; junction bases unmatched: 10. Germline lookup yields CDR1 MDHEN and CDR2 SYDVKM. The CDR3 coding sequence is TGTGCCAGCAGTTCCCCCGGGGTAGCGGGAGGGTCAGATACGCAGTATTTT. As protein: CASSSPGVAGGSDTQYF.

This clonotype has just a few counts. A much bigger clone sits one base away, suggesting this may be a read error. V usage is TRBV5-1 and J usage is TRBJ2-3, with TRBD2 identical over 7 bases. J was trimmed by 7 bases and V by 3 bases; bases with no gene match: 8. CDR1 and CDR2 (germline): SGHRS, YFSETQ. CDR3 length: 14 amino acids. The DNA for the CDR3 is TGCGCCAGCAGCTCCCGACTAGCTGTCAATACGCAGTATTTT. As protein: CASSSRLAVNTQYF.

Many counts were recorded for this clonotype. The chain links TRBV11-1 to TRBJ1-1; 7 positions match TRBD1. Losses at the gene ends were 5 bases for V and 7 bases for J; bases not matched to a gene: 10. The CDR3 consists of 14 residues. Germline assignment: CDR1 SGHAT and CDR2 FQDESV (reference sequence). The CDR3: CASSPETGIVEAFF. The CDR3 region has the DNA TGTGCCAGCAGCCCCGAGACAGGGATCGTTGAAGCTTTCTTT.

The chain joins TRBV7-9 to TRBJ2-7, with D hard to call. There are 14 residues in the CDR3. Between the trimmed V and J ends, which lost 5 bases and 0 bases, there was a span of 11 bases. The germline V gene encodes CDR1 SEHNR and CDR2 FQNEAQ (reference sequence). CDR3 sequence (DNA): TGTGCCAGCAGCACAAAAGGATCCTCCTACGAGCAGTACTTC. Translation: CASSTKGSSYEQYF. The complete variable domain, with remaining parts taken from reference TRBV7-9 and TRBJ2-7, reads DTGVSQNPRHKITKRGQNVTFRCDPISEHNRLYWYRQTLGQGPEFLTYFQNEAQLEKSRLLSDRFSAERPKGSFSTLEIQRTEQGDSAMYLCASSTKGSSYEQYFGPGTRLTVT.

This clonotype appeared a few times. The genes are TRBV6-2 or TRBV6-3 and TRBJ2-1, with 7 bases that match TRBD2. The V gene's germline CDR1 is MNHEY and CDR2 SVGEGT. The junction had 5 bases not matched to a gene; V was cut back by 11 bases and J by 7 bases. The CDR3 is made up of 11 amino acids. CDR3: CASGGGNEQFF. In nucleotides, the CDR3 is TGTGCCTCCGGCGGGGGAAATGAGCAGTTCTTC.

A few counts support this clonotype. The CDR3 DNA reads as TGCAGTGCTAGAGAGAAGCGTACTGAAGCTTTCTTT. It translates to CSAREKRTEAFF. The gene calls are TRBV20-1 and TRBJ1-1; D gene unclear. The CDR3 is 12 residues long. V shed 0 bases and J shed 5 bases, with 7 bases lying between them. Looked up from germline, CDR1 is DFQATT and CDR2 is SNEGSKA (reference sequence).

This clonotype has ten or more counts. This chain links TRBV4-1 with TRBJ2-1; maybe TRBD2 (6 bases). The germline CDR1 and CDR2 sequences are MGHRA and YSYEKL. V dropped 1 base and J dropped 7 bases, with 17 bases sitting between them. This CDR3 has 16 residues. The CDR3 region is CASSQVRSGPGNEQFF. In DNA form, the CDR3 reads TGCGCCAGCAGCCAAGTGCGAAGCGGGCCGGGGAATGAGCAGTTCTTC.

About this clonotype: The conserved closing phenylalanine or tryptophan is absent in this CDR3, likely reflecting a read error. The chain uses TRBV14 and TRBJ2-7, with 8 bases fitting TRBD1. Germline CDR1 is SGHDN and CDR2 is FVKESK. J was trimmed by 6 bases and V by 0 bases; bases with no gene match: 4. This CDR3 region has 14 residues. The CDR3: CASSQDNRGIEQYL. CDR3 in DNA: TGTGCCAGCAGCCAAGACAACAGGGGGATCGAGCAGTACCTC.

The chain recombines TRBV7-9 with TRBJ2-7, with 10 bases identical to TRBD1. The junction had 22 bases not matched to a gene; V was cut back by 4 bases and J by 4 bases. CDR1 is SEHNR and CDR2 is FQNEAQ in the germline V gene (reference sequence). This CDR3 is 20 amino acids long. The CDR3 reads CASSSPPGQGLVTGVYEQYF. DNA of the CDR3: TGTGCCAGCAGCTCCCCGCCGGGACAGGGGTTAGTGACCGGGGTATACGAGCAGTACTTC. The whole variable domain, filled in from reference TRBV7-9 and TRBJ2-7, reads DTGVSQNPRHKITKRGQNVTFRCDPISEHNRLYWYRQTLGQGPEFLTYFQNEAQLEKSRLLSDRFSAERPKGSFSTLEIQRTEQGDSAMYLCASSSPPGQGLVTGVYEQYFGPGTRLTVT.

A remark on this clonotype: Since a much larger clone is just one base distant, this may be a read error. The J gene is TRBJ2-7, the V gene TRBV4-1, with 7 bases lining up with TRBD2. The CDR3 has 15 residues. Germline CDR1 MGHRA, CDR2 YSYEKL. V dropped 3 bases and J dropped 4; count of bases not matched to a gene: 9. In DNA, the CDR3 is TGCGCCAGCAGCCAGTTGGGGGGGTCGCGGTACGAGCAGTACTTC. Its protein is CASSQLGGSRYEQYF.

The chain employs TRBV5-6 and TRBJ2-7; 8 bases match TRBD1. The CDR3 is 14 amino acids. Trimming removed 5 bases from V and 2 bases from J; junction bases left unmatched: 6. The V gene's germline CDR1 is SGHDT and CDR2 YYEEEE. CDR3 residues: CASRKRTGPYEQYF. The DNA for the CDR3 is TGTGCCAGCAGGAAAAGGACAGGGCCCTACGAGCAGTACTTC.

As regards this clonotype: A single base separates this from a much larger clone, so it may be a read error. The V and J genes are TRBV28 and TRBJ2-7; 7 nucleotides line up with TRBD1. Germline lookup yields CDR1 MDHEN and CDR2 SYDVKM. V shed 6 bases and J 5 bases; nucleotides not matched to a gene: 10. This CDR3 is built from 14 residues. Written as DNA, the CDR3 is TGTGCCAGCAGCTCACCGGGACAGATAGACGAGCAGTACTTC. Protein: CASSSPGQIDEQYF.

The CDR3 reads CASSSPGTQYF. The CDR3 bases are TGTGCCAGCAGCTCTCCGGGTACGCAGTATTTT. V is TRBV7-9 and J is TRBJ2-3, with D uncertain. Germline V gene sequence: CDR1 SEHNR, CDR2 FQNEAQ (reference sequence). The CDR3 sequence is 11 residues long. V was cut by 4 bases and J by 8 bases, with 7 bases left in between. The full variable domain, completed using reference TRBV7-9 and TRBJ2-3, is DTGVSQNPRHKITKRGQNVTFRCDPISEHNRLYWYRQTLGQGPEFLTYFQNEAQLEKSRLLSDRFSAERPKGSFSTLEIQRTEQGDSAMYLCASSSPGTQYFGPGTRLTVL.

This clonotype was detected only a few times. The gene calls are TRBV3-1 and TRBJ1-1, with 10 bases matching TRBD1. There are 15 residues in the CDR3. Germline V gene sequence: CDR1 LGHDT, CDR2 YNNKEL (reference sequence). V was clipped by 2 bases and J by 5 bases; unmatched bases: 5. The CDR3 loop is CASSQMTGGRTEAFF. CDR3 nucleotide sequence: TGTGCCAGCAGCCAAATGACAGGGGGCCGAACTGAAGCTTTCTTT. Combining the CDR3 with reference TRBV3-1 and TRBJ1-1 gives the whole variable domain DTAVSQTPKYLVTQMGNDKSIKCEQNLGHDTMYWYKQDSKKFLKIMFSYNNKELIINETVPNRFSPKSPDKAHLNLHINSLELGDSAVYFCASSQMTGGRTEAFFGQGTRLTVV.

This clonotype was detected ten times or more. The chain employs TRBV20-1 and TRBJ2-2, with 10 bases identical to TRBD1. The CDR3 length is 18 residues. The J segment lost 2 bases and the V segment lost 0 bases, leaving 9 bases of the junction unmatched. Per the germline V gene, CDR1 is DFQATT and CDR2 is SNEGSKA (reference sequence). The DNA for the CDR3 is TGCAGTGCTAGAGATATCGGGACAGGGGAGGTTAACACCGGGGAGCTGTTTTTT. Encoded protein: CSARDIGTGEVNTGELFF.

As concerns this clonotype: A much larger clone lies a single base off, so this may be a read error. The chain links TRBV5-1 to TRBJ2-7, with D possibly being TRBD2 (6 bases). This CDR3 has 16 residues. V was pared by 4 bases and J by 6 bases, with 23 bases between. The germline CDR1 and CDR2 sequences are SGHRS and YFSETQ. The DNA of the CDR3 is TGCGCCAGCAGCGCGGGACCAGCGGGCGTATTTGGCGAGCAGTACTTC. Protein product: CASSAGPAGVFGEQYF.

This chain links TRBV6-5 with TRBJ1-5, with TRBD1 as a possible D gene (5 bases). Germline-derived CDR1 and CDR2 are MNHEY and SVGAGI. V gave up 6 bases and J gave up 8 bases, with 17 bases separating them. The CDR3 sequence is 14 residues long. The CDR3 sequence is CASSPGGGREPQHF. In DNA, the CDR3 is TGTGCCAGCAGCCCCGGTGGGGGGAGGGAGCCCCAGCATTTT.